These T cell receptor beta chains were read from a single sample in a study of blood T cell repertoires in COVID-19. Clones were sequenced by immunoSEQ multiplex PCR, and TCRdb holds only the in-frame ones, with some missing. The sample yields about 88,000 clones, approximately 91% seen once. The sequencing sample was made of peripheral blood. The receptor source for this set is a man between 60 and 75 years old with acute or convalescent COVID-19. Both conserved end residues are part of each CDR3. The D gene is left open where the match is weak. Clone size is stated in some rows and not others, as once, few, many or a class when expanded.

D,J,length,V,size,DNA,CDR3
TRBD1,TRBJ1-1,14,TRBV9,.,TGTGCCAGCAGCGCGACAGGGGTGAACACTGAAGCTTTCTTT,CASSATGVNTEAFF
.,TRBJ2-1,17,TRBV4-3,.,TGCGCCAGCAGCCAGGAGATTAATAGCGGAGCTGGGAATGAGCAGTTCTTC,CASSQEINSGAGNEQFF
.,TRBJ1-5,12,TRBV30,.,TGTGCCTGGAGTCGGACGGAGGCGCCCCAGCATTTT,CAWSRTEAPQHF
.,TRBJ1-2,15,TRBV11-3,.,TGTGCCAGCAGCTCACCCAACGACAGTAACTATGGCTACACCTTC,CASSSPNDSNYGYTF
.,TRBJ2-1,19,TRBV4-3,.,TGCGCCAGCAGCCAAGAGACAGGATCTCTCGTTGGGACCTACAATGAGCAGTTCTTC,CASSQETGSLVGTYNEQFF
.,TRBJ1-2,14,TRBV5-6,.,TGTGCCAGCAGCTTGGGGAGGAACCTCTATGGCTACACCTTC,CASSLGRNLYGYTF
TRBD2,TRBJ2-3,16,TRBV7-3,.,TGTGCCAGCAGCCCCATAGCGGGTTCTTTCGGGGATACGCAGTATTTT,CASSPIAGSFGDTQYF
TRBD2,TRBJ2-7,14,TRBV20-1,.,TGCAGTGCTAGTTGGGCTAGCGGGAATGACGAGCAGTACTTC,CSASWASGNDEQYF
TRBD1,TRBJ2-7,14,TRBV4-3,once,TGCGCCAGCAGCCTCAGACAGGGCCACTGGGAGCAGTACTTC,CASSLRQGHWEQYF
.,TRBJ2-1,14,TRBV7-8,few,TGTGCCAGCAGCCGAGGGACTTCCCACAATGAGCAGTTCTTC,CASSRGTSHNEQFF
TRBD2,TRBJ2-5,15,TRBV11-2,.,TGTGCCAGCAGCTTTAATAGCGGGATCCAAGAGACCCAGTACTTC,CASSFNSGIQETQYF
TRBD2,TRBJ2-7,14,TRBV30,.,TGTGCCTGGAGTGTATCTTTAGCGGGAGGCGAGCAGTACTTC,CAWSVSLAGGEQYF
.,TRBJ2-2,19,TRBV6-2/TRBV6-3,few,TGTGCCAGCAGCGGCCCGAACCGGGAGCCGGGGGCGAACACCGGGGAGCTGTTTTTT,CASSGPNREPGANTGELFF
.,TRBJ1-1,11,TRBV24-1,.,TGTGCCACCAGTGTTGGCCATGAAGCTTTCTTT,CATSVGHEAFF
TRBD2,TRBJ2-3,17,TRBV14,.,TGTGCCAGCAGCCAAGATGGAGCGGGGGCAAGCACAGATACGCAGTATTTT,CASSQDGAGASTDTQYF
TRBD2,TRBJ2-5,14,TRBV11-2,.,TGTGCCAGCAGCCTACTAGCGGTGACGGAGACCCAGTACTTC,CASSLLAVTETQYF
TRBD1,TRBJ2-5,18,TRBV3-1/TRBV3-2,.,TGTGCCAGCAGCCAAGACGAAGAGGGGAGGACAGGGGACAAGATTAGGAACTTC,CASSQDEEGRTGDKIRNF
TRBD2,TRBJ2-1,15,TRBV11-3,.,TGTGCCAGCAGCTTAGGACTAGCGGGAGGGTATGAGCAGTTCTTC,CASSLGLAGGYEQFF
TRBD1,TRBJ1-5,16,TRBV9,.,TGTGCCAGCAGCGTAGGGGACAGGGGGGGCAATCAGCCCCAGCATTTT,CASSVGDRGGNQPQHF
.,TRBJ2-3,12,TRBV7-9,.,TGTGCCAGCAGCTGGGCGTCAGATACGCAGTATTTT,CASSWASDTQYF
.,TRBJ2-2,18,TRBV7-3,.,TGTGCCAGCAGCTTATTGTCAGGGAACTTGGAGGGGACCGGGGAGCTGTTTTTT,CASSLLSGNLEGTGELFF
TRBD1,TRBJ1-3,17,TRBV9,.,TGTGCCAGCAGCGTAGGCGTAGGGCAGGGGGCTGGAAACACCATATATTTT,CASSVGVGQGAGNTIYF
TRBD2,TRBJ2-7,17,TRBV11-2,.,TGTGCCAGCAGCTTAGAGGGCGGGAGGTCCCGGCCCGGCGAGCAGTACTTC,CASSLEGGRSRPGEQYF
.,TRBJ2-2,14,TRBV6-2/TRBV6-3,.,TGTGCCAGCAGTAAAACTTTTCCTAACGGGGAGCTGTTTTTT,CASSKTFPNGELFF
.,TRBJ1-5,18,TRBV7-2,.,TGTGCCAGCAGCTTACAGGGTGTAGGAGTCAATAGCAATCAGCCCCAGCATTTT,CASSLQGVGVNSNQPQHF
.,TRBJ1-2,14,TRBV9,.,TGTGCCAGCACCTCCATGGGCTCCAACTATGGCTACACCTTC,CASTSMGSNYGYTF
.,TRBJ1-5,12,TRBV19,once,TGTGCCAGTAGAAAGGGGAATCAGCCCCAGCATTTT,CASRKGNQPQHF
.,TRBJ1-2,13,TRBV19,.,TGTGCCAGTAGTATCCAGGTTAACTATGGCTACACCTTC,CASSIQVNYGYTF
TRBD2,TRBJ2-1,16,TRBV3-1/TRBV3-2,few,TGTGCCAGCAGCCGGCTAGCGGGAGTATCATACAATGAGCAGTTCTTC,CASSRLAGVSYNEQFF
.,TRBJ2-3,13,TRBV12-3/TRBV12-4,few,TGTGCCAGCAGTTTCCTCACGGGAGTTACGCAGTATTTT,CASSFLTGVTQYF
TRBD1,TRBJ1-2,18,TRBV11-2,once,TGTGCCAGCAGCTTAGTCCCCCCCCCTCCCAGGGGGAACTATGGCTACACCTTC,CASSLVPPPPRGNYGYTF
.,TRBJ1-4,14,TRBV6-5,.,TGTGCCTCCATGGGCGCAGTGAAAATCGAAAAACTGTTTTTT,CASMGAVKIEKLFF
.,TRBJ1-5,12,TRBV6-2/TRBV6-3,.,TGTGCCAGCAGTTACGCGGGGCAGCCCCAGCATTTT,CASSYAGQPQHF
TRBD2,TRBJ2-3,17,TRBV28,.,TGTGCCAGCAGTACCTTAAGGACTAGCGGGAGGACAGATACGCAGTATTTT,CASSTLRTSGRTDTQYF
.,TRBJ1-6,16,TRBV30,.,TGTGCCTGGACCTCATCAGGGGCCTCTGGTAATTCACCCCTCCACTTT,CAWTSSGASGNSPLHF
TRBD2,TRBJ2-1,15,TRBV5-1,.,TGCGCCAGCAGCTTGTTGGCTAGCGGGAATAATGAGCAGTTCTTC,CASSLLASGNNEQFF
.,TRBJ2-7,13,TRBV3-1/TRBV3-2,.,TGTGCCAGCAGCCAAGACAACTCCTACGAGCAGTACTTC,CASSQDNSYEQYF
.,TRBJ2-7,13,TRBV19,.,TGTGCCAGTAGTGCCGGGTTTACCTACGAGCAGTACTTC,CASSAGFTYEQYF
.,TRBJ1-2,14,TRBV24-1,.,TGTGCCACCAGTGATTTACGCAGTAACTATGGCTACACCTTC,CATSDLRSNYGYTF
.,TRBJ2-2,14,TRBV5-1,.,TGCGCCAGCAGTCCGGGAGTTGCCTCCGGGGAGCTGTTTTTT,CASSPGVASGELFF
TRBD1,TRBJ1-2,13,TRBV5-1,.,TGCGCCAGCAGCGTGGGACAGGGGGGTGGCTACACCTTC,CASSVGQGGGYTF
.,TRBJ2-2,15,TRBV11-2,.,TGTGCCAGCAGCTTAGTCACTAGTCCCACCGGGGAGCTGTTTTTT,CASSLVTSPTGELFF
.,TRBJ2-1,13,TRBV10-1,.,TGCGCCAGCAGTGAGTCCCTTAGTGAAGAGCAGTTCTTC,CASSESLSEEQFF
.,TRBJ2-5,15,TRBV15,.,TGTGCCACCAGCAGAGATCCCCAGGCCCAAGAGACCCAGTACTTC,CATSRDPQAQETQYF
.,TRBJ1-6,18,TRBV7-8,.,TGTGCCAGCAGCTTAGGAGAGGGCGGGAGCCTTAGAAATTCACCCCTCCACTTT,CASSLGEGGSLRNSPLHF
.,TRBJ2-5,16,TRBV5-1,few,TGCGCCAGCAGCTTTGGCGGGATTGGTGCGAGGGAGACCCAGTACTTC,CASSFGGIGARETQYF
.,TRBJ2-6,15,TRBV27,.,TGTGCCAGCAGTGTCAGTTGGTCTGGGGCCAACGTCCTGACTTTC,CASSVSWSGANVLTF
.,TRBJ2-2,14,TRBV19,.,TGTGCCAGTAAAGAGGGAGTGGGGACCGGGGAGCTGTTTTTT,CASKEGVGTGELFF
TRBD1,TRBJ1-2,16,TRBV7-9,.,TGTGCCAGCAGCTTAGTCCCCTTGACAGGGGATTTTGGCTACACCTTC,CASSLVPLTGDFGYTF
TRBD2,TRBJ2-1,16,TRBV7-3,.,TGTGCCAGCAGTTCACTAGCGGGAGAAGGGTACAATGAGCAGTTCTTC,CASSSLAGEGYNEQFF
TRBD2,TRBJ2-5,15,TRBV28,.,TGTGCCAGCAGTCCCCGACTAGCGGGAGAGGAGACCCAGTACTTC,CASSPRLAGEETQYF
.,TRBJ2-6,15,TRBV3-1/TRBV3-2,.,TGTGCCAGCAGCCAAGACTCCTCTGGGGCCAACGTCCTGACTTTC,CASSQDSSGANVLTF